Shown below are 27 T cell receptor beta chains from a single sample sequenced in a study of shared clonotypes between healthy human individuals. This table comes from immunoSEQ multiplex PCR, and its TCRdb copy is limited to in-frame clones, with some not included. The table lists 2,500,000 or so clones, around 90% of them singletons. The source material was naive CD4+ T cells from PBMCs. The subset: CD45RA+ positively selected. The source of these receptors is a man between 18 and 35 years old in good health. Some clones in this sample may be carry-over from other donors' samples.

The chain recombines TRBV11-3 with TRBJ2-3, with 7 bases identical to TRBD2. J lost 4 bases, V lost 1 base, and 8 bases had no gene match. This CDR3 has 16 amino acids. The V gene's germline CDR1 is SGHNT and CDR2 YENEEA. CDR3 in DNA: TGTGCCAGCAGCTTAGGACTAGCCAGGGTTGCAGATACGCAGTATTTT. It yields the protein CASSLGLARVADTQYF.

The chain links TRBV27 to TRBJ2-5, with D perhaps TRBD2 (6 bases). With 10 bases removed from V and 6 bases from J, the gap between germline ends came to 12 bases. The CDR3 has 11 residues. CDR1 and CDR2 (germline): MNHEY, SMNVEV (reference sequence). The CDR3 reads CATRDFQTQYF. In nucleotides, the CDR3 is TGTGCCACTAGGGACTTCCAGACCCAGTACTTC.

The J gene is TRBJ2-5, the V gene TRBV28; D is perhaps TRBD1 (5 bases). Trimming left V 1 base short and J 9 bases short, with 9 bases between. Germline CDR1 reads MDHEN; CDR2 reads SYDVKM. The CDR3 has 12 amino acids. In DNA, the CDR3 is TGTGCCAGCAGTTTATCCGTCAGGGCCCAGTACTTC. It codes for CASSLSVRAQYF. Complete variable domain (other parts from reference TRBV28 and TRBJ2-5): DVKVTQSSRYLVKRTGEKVFLECVQDMDHENMFWYRQDPGLGLRLIYFSYDVKMKEKGDIPEGYSVSREKKERFSLILESASTNQTSMYLCASSLSVRAQYFGPGTRLLVL.

This clone was seen just once. The V and J genes are TRBV19 and TRBJ1-5, with a possible D match to TRBD1 (5 bases). The germline V gene encodes CDR1 LNHDA and CDR2 SQIVND (reference sequence). The ends were cut back, 6 bases at V and 4 bases at J, with 13 bases in the middle. The CDR3 has 14 amino acids. Written as DNA, the CDR3 is TGTGCCAGTAGAGGGGCGCGGGGGAATCAGCCCCAGCATTTT. Translation: CASRGARGNQPQHF.

The chain joins TRBV10-3 to TRBJ2-4; D possibly matches TRBD1 or TRBD2 (5 bases each). This CDR3 spans 14 amino acids. Trimming removed 2 bases from V and 5 bases from J, with 10 bases in between. Germline values: CDR1 ENHRY, CDR2 SYGVKD. CDR3 coding DNA: TGTGCCATCAGTGAGAAAGGGGAGCAAAACATTCAGTACTTC. Translated, it gives CAISEKGEQNIQYF.

The rearrangement uses TRBV9 and TRBJ1-2; possibly TRBD1 for D (6 bases). The germline V and J ends were trimmed by 0 bases and 2 bases, with 11 bases remaining between them. CDR1 is SGDLS, CDR2 YYNGEE, per germline. CDR3 length: 15 amino acids. CDR3 amino acids: CASSVASGQNYGYTF. CDR3 nucleotide sequence: TGTGCCAGCAGCGTAGCTAGCGGACAGAACTATGGCTACACCTTC. The variable domain in full, completed from reference TRBV9 and TRBJ1-2, reads DSGVTQTPKHLITATGQRVTLRCSPRSGDLSVYWYQQSLDQGLQFLIQYYNGEERAKGNILERFSAQQFPDLHSELNLSSLELGDSALYFCASSVASGQNYGYTFGSGTRLTVV.

Written as DNA, the CDR3 is TGTGCCAGCAGTTACGACAGCCTATACAATGAGCAGTTCTTC. As protein: CASSYDSLYNEQFF. The gene calls are TRBV6-5 and TRBJ2-1, with D perhaps TRBD1 (5 bases). There are 14 residues in the CDR3. Deletions cut 2 bases from V and 4 bases from J, with 9 bases between. In germline, CDR1 is MNHEY, CDR2 SVGAGI.

CDR3 in DNA: TGCGCCAGCAGCTTGGCCCTTGGGGCAGGGGACGCCTACGAGCAGTACTTC. It encodes CASSLALGAGDAYEQYF. J is TRBJ2-7 and V is TRBV5-1, with D perhaps matching TRBD1 (6 bases). Deletions cut 0 bases from V and 2 bases from J, with 18 bases between. The CDR3 is 17 amino acids. Germline CDR1 reads SGHRS; CDR2 reads YFSETQ.

The rearrangement uses TRBV28 and TRBJ2-7, with 7 bases that match TRBD1. The CDR3 totals 15 residues. Per the germline V gene, CDR1 is MDHEN and CDR2 is SYDVKM. Trimming at V came to 2 bases and at J to 1 base, leaving 5 bases not matched to a gene. The CDR3 DNA reads TGTGCCAGCAGTTTAGCCGGCAGGGGGTCCTACGAGCAGTACTTC. Its translation is CASSLAGRGSYEQYF.

The chain has TRBV30 and TRBJ1-4, with D perhaps matching TRBD1 (5 bases). Germline V gene lookup returns CDR1 GTSNPN and CDR2 SVGIG (reference sequence). Trimming took 2 bases from V and 2 from J, leaving 12 bases between them. The CDR3 totals 15 residues. The CDR3 sequence is CAWSRGRRTNEKLFF. The CDR3, as DNA: TGTGCCTGGAGTAGGGGACGGCGGACTAATGAAAAACTGTTTTTT.

V usage is TRBV6-1 and J usage is TRBJ2-3, with D tentatively TRBD1 (5 bases). This CDR3 spans 12 amino acids. The germline CDR1 and CDR2 sequences are MNHNS and SASEGT. The germline V and J ends were trimmed by 7 bases and 2 bases, with 7 bases remaining between them. The DNA for the CDR3 is TGTGCCAGCAAAGGGGACACAGATACGCAGTATTTT. It yields the protein CASKGDTDTQYF.

This chain links TRBV15 with TRBJ2-4, with D uncertain. This CDR3 has 12 amino acids. In germline, CDR1 is LNHNV, CDR2 YYDKDF (reference sequence). Trimming pared 3 bases from V and 8 bases from J, leaving 8 bases between. The CDR3 bases are TGTGCCACCAGCAGTCCCCGGGACATTCAGTACTTC. Amino acids: CATSSPRDIQYF.

The chain combines TRBV4-1 with TRBJ2-4; no firm D call. The CDR3 consists of 17 residues. Trimming cost V 0 bases and J 3 bases, with 15 bases left between them. The germline V gene has CDR1 MGHRA and CDR2 YSYEKL. The CDR3 here is CASSQDAVSVGKNIQYF. The CDR3 DNA sequence: TGCGCCAGCAGCCAAGATGCGGTGTCCGTAGGCAAAAACATTCAGTACTTC.

The sample holds a few counts of this clone. The rearrangement joins TRBV19 to TRBJ1-4; TRBD1 matches 8 bases. The CDR3 has 14 amino acids. Germline-derived CDR1 and CDR2 are LNHDA and SQIVND (reference sequence). Trimming cost V 3 bases and J 10 bases; bases outside gene matches: 7. The CDR3 protein is CASSMSGGDVKLFF. The CDR3 DNA sequence: TGTGCCAGTAGTATGTCAGGGGGCGATGTAAAACTGTTTTTT. Combining the CDR3 with reference TRBV19 and TRBJ1-4 gives the whole variable domain DGGITQSPKYLFRKEGQNVTLSCEQNLNHDAMYWYRQDPGQGLRLIYYSQIVNDFQKGDIAEGYSVSREKKESFPLTVTSAQKNPTAFYLCASSMSGGDVKLFFGSGTQLSVL.

The V gene is TRBV5-1, the J gene TRBJ2-1, with 11 bases matching TRBD2. The CDR3 contains 16 residues. V trimming: 1 base; J trimming: 14 bases; junction bases outside the gene matches: 14. Germline CDR1 is SGHRS and CDR2 is YFSETQ. The CDR3 loop reads CASSLTSGGPKSSEFF. As DNA, the CDR3 is TGCGCCAGCAGCTTGACTAGCGGGGGCCCAAAGTCGAGTGAGTTCTTC.

This rearrangement joins TRBV5-8 to TRBJ2-1; 13 bases agree with TRBD2. The CDR3 has 19 amino acids. Germline V gene data show CDR1 as SGHTS and CDR2 as YDEGEE. V shed 0 bases and J 7 bases; nucleotides not matched to a gene: 13. The CDR3 sequence is CASSLVVFTSGRAGNEQFF. The CDR3 coding sequence is TGTGCCAGCAGCTTGGTTGTCTTTACTAGCGGGAGGGCCGGGAATGAGCAGTTCTTC.

The chain links TRBV5-1 to TRBJ2-1; possibly TRBD1 for D (6 bases). Trimming took off 5 bases at V and 5 bases at J, with 11 bases between the two ends. CDR3 length equals 13 residues. From germline, CDR1 is SGHRS and CDR2 YFSETQ. The CDR3 nucleotides read TGCGCCAGCAGAACCGGGACAAACAATGAGCAGTTCTTC. This encodes CASRTGTNNEQFF.

This rearrangement joins TRBV19 to TRBJ2-1, with D possibly being TRBD1 or TRBD2 (5 bases each). The CDR3 sequence is 16 residues long. Germline CDR1 reads LNHDA; CDR2 reads SQIVND (reference sequence). With 5 bases removed from V and 3 bases from J, the gap between germline ends came to 17 bases. The CDR3 DNA reads as TGTGCCAGTAGTCAACTTCCGGGGCCGTACTACAATGAGCAGTTCTTC. This gives the protein CASSQLPGPYYNEQFF.

A few counts support this clone. This chain joins TRBV4-1 and TRBJ1-1; D may be TRBD1 (6 bases). The germline V gene has CDR1 MGHRA and CDR2 YSYEKL. The ends were cut back, 2 bases at V and 10 bases at J, with 11 bases in the middle. The CDR3 covers 12 residues. The chain's CDR3 is CASSQPRGGAFF. DNA for the CDR3: TGCGCCAGCAGCCAACCTAGGGGGGGAGCTTTCTTT.

V gene TRBV4-2 combines with J gene TRBJ1-4, with unresolved D. V was shortened by 7 bases and J by 7 bases, with 10 bases between the two germline ends. CDR3 size: 12 residues. Germline CDR1 reads LGHNA; CDR2 reads YNFKEQ. The CDR3 spells CASKRTGEKLFF. DNA for the CDR3: TGTGCCAGCAAACGAACTGGTGAAAAACTGTTTTTT.

Here the CDR3 reads CASSPVAGIYNEQFF. For the CDR3, the DNA is TGTGCCAGCTCACCGGTAGCGGGCATTTACAATGAGCAGTTCTTC. The J gene is TRBJ2-1, the V gene TRBV18; 7 bases agree with TRBD2. J was trimmed by 4 bases and V by 3 bases; bases with no gene match: 6. Germline V CDR1 and CDR2: KGHSH, LQKENI. This CDR3 is built from 15 residues.

The chain has TRBV29-1 and TRBJ2-3; D call uncertain. Germline V lookup: CDR1 SQVTM, CDR2 ANQGSEA. The CDR3 has 14 amino acids. V lost 3 bases and J lost 6, with 16 bases in between. CDR3 region: CSVDSPTYGDTQYF. The CDR3 coding sequence is TGCAGCGTTGACTCACCGACTTACGGGGATACGCAGTATTTT.

The chain uses TRBV4-1 and TRBJ1-3; no definite D call. The CDR3 totals 16 residues. V lost 0 bases and J 0 bases, leaving 9 bases between the germline ends. Germline-derived CDR1 and CDR2 are MGHRA and YSYEKL. CDR3 bases: TGCGCCAGCAGCCAAGAACCCGGGCCCTCTGGAAACACCATATATTTT. Amino acid sequence: CASSQEPGPSGNTIYF.

This chain connects TRBV28 to TRBJ1-2, with D possibly being TRBD1 (6 bases). Trimming cost V 2 bases and J 0 bases, with 13 bases left between them. The V gene's germline CDR1 is MDHEN and CDR2 SYDVKM. The CDR3 is 16 residues long. The CDR3 DNA is TGTGCCAGCAGTTTAGGGGGGCAGCTATCTAACTATGGCTACACCTTC. Protein product: CASSLGGQLSNYGYTF.

This rearrangement joins TRBV10-2 to TRBJ2-1, with TRBD2 matching 8 bases. V lost 10 bases to trimming and J lost 4 bases; unmatched junction nucleotides: 9. Germline CDR1 and CDR2: WSHSY and SAAADI. The CDR3 spans 14 residues. The DNA for the CDR3 is TGCGCCACCGATGAGGTAGCGGGGTACAATGAGCAGTTCTTC. This sequence encodes CATDEVAGYNEQFF.

The chain combines TRBV27 with TRBJ2-1, with D perhaps TRBD1 (5 bases). This CDR3 is 15 amino acids long. The germline gives CDR1 MNHEY, CDR2 SMNVEV (reference sequence). The V end lost 4 bases, the J end lost 2 bases, and 12 bases lay between the germline ends. The CDR3 DNA sequence: TGTGCCAGCAGTTCAGGGCACCCCACCTACAATGAGCAGTTCTTC. Its translation is CASSSGHPTYNEQFF.

DNA for the CDR3: TGTGCCAGCAGCGTAAATTCAGGTACAGATACGCAGTATTTT. It encodes CASSVNSGTDTQYF. The chain links TRBV9 to TRBJ2-3; no reliable D call. Per the germline V gene, CDR1 is SGDLS and CDR2 is YYNGEE. The CDR3 is made up of 14 amino acids. V was clipped by 1 base and J by 3 bases, with 9 bases between them.